Following are 22 T cell receptor beta chains from one sample sequenced in a study of control samples from healthy donors and cancer patients. Data came from immunoSEQ multiplex PCR; TCRdb stores just in-frame clones and leaves some out. The sample records around 92,000 clones, approximately 82% being singletons. Sequencing was done on a sample of blood. These receptor sequences come from a man in his 60s in good health.

About this clone itself: Its ends do not fully match the called genes, so a read error is possible. This chain links TRBV2 with TRBJ2-5, with D tentatively TRBD1 (6 bases). The CDR3 runs to 15 residues. CDR1 and CDR2 (germline): SNHLY, FYNNEI. Written as DNA, the CDR3 is TGTGCCAGCAGTGAAGCGGGGGCGTACCAAAAGACCCAGTACTTC. Encoded protein: CASSEAGAYQKTQYF.

The chain combines TRBV10-1 with TRBJ2-1, with D tentatively TRBD1 (6 bases). V was shortened by 0 bases and J by 13 bases, with 13 bases between the two germline ends. In germline, CDR1 is WNHNN, CDR2 SYGVQD (reference sequence). The CDR3 runs 13 residues. Written as DNA, the CDR3 is TGCGCCAGCAGTGAGTCGGGGTTGGACAGACAGTTCTTC. It encodes CASSESGLDRQFF.

The rearrangement uses TRBV2 and TRBJ2-1; D possibly corresponds to TRBD2 (7 bases). The CDR3 spans 16 residues. The germline V and J ends were trimmed by 3 bases and 3 bases, with 15 bases remaining between them. Germline loops: CDR1 SNHLY, CDR2 FYNNEI. The CDR3 nucleotides are TGTGCCAGCAGTGACCCCGGGGGGCCTAACTACAATGAGCAGTTCTTC. Encoded protein: CASSDPGGPNYNEQFF.

The rearrangement links TRBV9 to TRBJ2-1, with 10 bases lining up with TRBD1. CDR3 length: 16 residues. J was trimmed by 1 base and V by 2 bases; bases with no gene match: 3. CDR1 and CDR2 (germline): SGDLS, YYNGEE. The CDR3 DNA sequence: TGTGCCAGCAGCGTGGCGGGACAGGGGTCCTACAATGAGCAGTTCTTC. Its translation is CASSVAGQGSYNEQFF.

The chain links TRBV21-1 to TRBJ1-2; the D call of TRBD1 is as the table states it, not checked on the DNA. TRBV21-1 is reported as a pseudogene. CDR3 size: 15 residues. The chain's CDR3 is CASSKDWGRDYGYTF. The CDR3 DNA reads TGTGCCAGCAGCAAAGATTGGGGGCGCGACTATGGCTACACCTTC.

The CDR3 protein is CASSSLQDNQNVLTF. CDR3 DNA: TGTGCCAGCAGCTCCCTACAGGATAACCAAAACGTCCTGACTTTC. The rearrangement uses TRBV13 and TRBJ2-6; weak D call: TRBD1 (5 bases). Germline V CDR1 and CDR2: PRHDT, FYEKMQ (reference sequence). This CDR3 contains 15 residues. Trimming cost V 4 bases and J 10 bases, with 17 bases left between them.

This chain links TRBV11-3 with TRBJ2-3; 7 nucleotides match TRBD1. Germline V gene sequence: CDR1 SGHNT, CDR2 YENEEA. J was trimmed by 2 bases and V by 0 bases; bases with no gene match: 2. The CDR3 is 15 residues long. DNA for the CDR3: TGTGCCAGCAGCTTAGAGGGACAGCCCACAGATACGCAGTATTTT. It specifies CASSLEGQPTDTQYF. The whole variable domain, filled in from reference TRBV11-3 and TRBJ2-3, reads EAGVVQSPRYKIIEKKQPVAFWCNPISGHNTLYWYLQNLGQGPELLIRYENEEAVDDSQLPKDRFSAERLKGVDSTLKIQPAELGDSAVYLCASSLEGQPTDTQYFGPGTRLTVL.

The rearrangement uses TRBV30 and TRBJ2-3, with D possibly matching TRBD1 (5 bases). V lost 0 bases to trimming and J lost 6 bases, with 7 bases between them. CDR3 length: 12 residues. Looked up from germline, CDR1 is GTSNPN and CDR2 is SVGIG (reference sequence). The CDR3, as DNA: TGTGCCTGGAGTGTAGGGGCCGATACGCAGTATTTT. This codes for CAWSVGADTQYF.

The chain combines TRBV7-9 with TRBJ2-3; D gene ambiguous. This CDR3 region has 14 residues. Germline V gives CDR1 SEHNR, CDR2 FQNEAQ (reference sequence). Trimming took off 3 bases at V and 0 bases at J, with 7 bases between the two ends. CDR3 in DNA: TGTGCCAGCAGCTTGGGTTTGAGCACAGATACGCAGTATTTT. It translates to CASSLGLSTDTQYF.

The CDR3 is CASSQEGIKGFVEKLFF. Written as DNA, the CDR3 is TGTGCCAGCAGCCAAGAAGGGATCAAGGGTTTCGTTGAAAAACTGTTTTTT. The genes are TRBV3-1 (or the pseudogene TRBV3-2) and TRBJ1-4; D ambiguous. Germline values: CDR1 LGHDT, CDR2 YNNKEL (reference sequence). The V and J ends lost 0 bases and 7 bases respectively, with 18 bases between them. This CDR3 contains 17 residues.

The chain joins TRBV19 to TRBJ1-4; D unclear. The length of the CDR3 is 14 residues. Germline V gene sequence: CDR1 LNHDA, CDR2 SQIVND (reference sequence). V shed 7 bases and J shed 7 bases, with 16 bases lying between them. CDR3 loop: CASIAGPYGEKLFF. The CDR3 DNA sequence: TGTGCCAGTATAGCGGGCCCCTACGGTGAAAAACTGTTTTTT.

The rearrangement joins TRBV5-4 to TRBJ1-2; D perhaps matches TRBD1 (5 bases). Germline CDR1 reads SGHNT; CDR2 reads YYREEE (reference sequence). The CDR3 extends over 14 amino acids. Deletions cut 0 bases from V and 3 bases from J, with 9 bases between. CDR3 sequence (DNA): TGTGCCAGCAGCTTGGTACAGGCAGACTATGGCTACACCTTC. Its translation is CASSLVQADYGYTF. The full variable domain, rest sourced from reference TRBV5-4 and TRBJ1-2, is ETGVTQSPTHLIKTRGQQVTLRCSSQSGHNTVSWYQQALGQGPQFIFQYYREEENGRGNFPPRFSGLQFPNYSSELNVNALELDDSALYLCASSLVQADYGYTFGSGTRLTVV.

Points on this clone: Distinct nucleotide sequences in the sample also encode this CDR3. This sequence joins TRBV6-1 and TRBJ1-5, with 7 bases matching TRBD1. Germline V gene data show CDR1 as MNHNS and CDR2 as SASEGT. The CDR3 is 14 amino acids. After removal of 3 bases from V and 7 bases from J, the junction contained 6 bases not matched to a gene. The DNA for the CDR3 is TGTGCCAGCAGTGAGGGAGGGGGCTGGCAGCCCCAGCATTTT. Protein sequence: CASSEGGGWQPQHF.

The chain combines TRBV27 with TRBJ1-6; unclear D gene. V gave up 2 bases and J gave up 3 bases, with 8 bases separating them. The CDR3 length is 15 residues. Per germline, CDR1 MNHEY and CDR2 SMNVEV (reference sequence). In nucleotides, the CDR3 is TGTGCCAGCAGTTTAAGTGGAGGCTATAATTCACCCCTCCACTTT. Translating gives CASSLSGGYNSPLHF.

This sequence joins TRBV2 and TRBJ2-5; the match to TRBD1 covers 9 bases. The CDR3 covers 14 residues. Germline CDR1 SNHLY, CDR2 FYNNEI. J was trimmed by 5 bases and V by 6 bases; bases with no gene match: 7. The CDR3 nucleotides are TGTGCCAGCAGGAGGACAGGGACAGGGGAGACCCAGTACTTC. It encodes CASRRTGTGETQYF.

As concerns this clone: The same CDR3 also results from other DNA sequences found in this sample. The genes are TRBV18 and TRBJ1-3; D not resolved. Per the germline V gene, CDR1 is KGHSH and CDR2 is LQKENI. V was trimmed by 5 bases and J by 2 bases, leaving 22 bases between them. There are 18 residues in the CDR3. CDR3 protein: CASSDAFGSFAPGNTIYF. The CDR3 DNA reads TGTGCCAGCTCAGATGCTTTTGGATCCTTCGCCCCTGGAAACACCATATATTTT. Filled out from reference TRBV18 and TRBJ1-3, the complete variable domain reads NAGVMQNPRHLVRRRGQEARLRCSPMKGHSHVYWYRQLPEEGLKFMVYLQKENIIDESGMPKERFSAEFPKEGPSILRIQQVVRGDSAAYFCASSDAFGSFAPGNTIYFGEGSWLTVV.

V gene TRBV12-3 or TRBV12-4 combines with J gene TRBJ1-5; no firm D call. The V gene lost 3 bases and the J gene lost 7 bases, with 10 bases spanning the gap. The CDR3 covers 13 residues. The CDR3 DNA is TGTGCCAGCAGTTTCCTAGGTGGACAGCCCCAGCATTTT. Amino acids: CASSFLGGQPQHF.

This chain connects TRBV7-9 to TRBJ1-2; D gene uncertain. CDR1 is SEHNR and CDR2 is FQNEAQ in the germline V gene (reference sequence). Trimming removed 2 bases at V and 4 bases at J, with 11 bases between. The CDR3 loop spans 14 amino acids. The chain's CDR3 is CASSLNGVGYGYTF. DNA of the CDR3: TGTGCCAGCAGCTTAAATGGGGTAGGCTATGGCTACACCTTC.

In this sample, this clone turned up a few times. V usage is TRBV28 and J usage is TRBJ2-7; 7 bases agree with TRBD1. The V gene end was trimmed by 10 bases and the J gene end by 5 bases; junction bases not matched to a gene: 8. The CDR3 sequence is 12 residues long. The germline CDR1 and CDR2 sequences are MDHEN and SYDVKM. The CDR3 spells CAISSDRNEQYF. The CDR3 coding sequence is TGTGCCATCAGCTCGGACAGGAACGAGCAGTACTTC.

The J gene is TRBJ2-1, the V gene TRBV6-6; TRBD2 might be the D (5 bases). Trimming removed 2 bases from V and 5 bases from J, with 10 bases in between. In germline, CDR1 is MNHNY, CDR2 SVGAGI (reference sequence). The CDR3 contains 14 residues. In DNA, the CDR3 is TGTGCCAGCAGTTACGCAGGACTCCACAATGAGCAGTTCTTC. Encoded protein: CASSYAGLHNEQFF.

This clone has only one observation. The chain is built from TRBV7-3 and TRBJ1-1, with a possible D match to TRBD1 (5 bases). V dropped 5 bases and J dropped 3 bases, with 10 bases sitting between them. This CDR3 region has 13 residues. Looked up from germline, CDR1 is SGHTA and CDR2 is FQGTGA. In DNA form, the CDR3 reads TGTGCCAGCAGCAGGACGGGGGACACTGAAGCTTTCTTT. Encoded protein: CASSRTGDTEAFF.

This chain connects TRBV28 to TRBJ2-5; D not certain. Looked up from germline, CDR1 is MDHEN and CDR2 is SYDVKM. The CDR3 runs to 11 residues. Trimming took off 6 bases at V and 0 bases at J, with 2 bases between the two ends. The CDR3 coding sequence is TGTGCCAGCAGACACCAAGAGACCCAGTACTTC. Translated: CASRHQETQYF. The full variable domain, its missing parts supplied by reference TRBV28 and TRBJ2-5, is DVKVTQSSRYLVKRTGEKVFLECVQDMDHENMFWYRQDPGLGLRLIYFSYDVKMKEKGDIPEGYSVSREKKERFSLILESASTNQTSMYLCASRHQETQYFGPGTRLLVL.